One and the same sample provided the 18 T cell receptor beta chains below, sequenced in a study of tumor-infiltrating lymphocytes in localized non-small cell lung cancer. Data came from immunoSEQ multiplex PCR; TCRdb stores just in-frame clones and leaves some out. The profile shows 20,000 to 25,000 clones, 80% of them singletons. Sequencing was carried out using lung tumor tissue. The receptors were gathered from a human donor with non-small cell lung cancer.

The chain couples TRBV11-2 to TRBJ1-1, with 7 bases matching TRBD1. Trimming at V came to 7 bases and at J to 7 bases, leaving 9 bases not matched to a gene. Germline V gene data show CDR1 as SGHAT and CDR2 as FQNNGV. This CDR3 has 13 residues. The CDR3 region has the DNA TGTGCCAGCACCCTGGACAGGAGCCTTGAAGCTTTCTTT. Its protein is CASTLDRSLEAFF. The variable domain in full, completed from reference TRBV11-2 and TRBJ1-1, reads EAGVAQSPRYKIIEKRQSVAFWCNPISGHATLYWYQQILGQGPKLLIQFQNNGVVDDSQLPKDRFSAERLKGVDSTLKIQPAKLEDSAVYLCASTLDRSLEAFFGQGTRLTVV.

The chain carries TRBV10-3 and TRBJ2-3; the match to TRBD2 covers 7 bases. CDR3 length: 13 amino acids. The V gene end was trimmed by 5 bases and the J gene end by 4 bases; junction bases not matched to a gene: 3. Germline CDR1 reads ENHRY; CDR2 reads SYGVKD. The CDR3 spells CAISPGGADTQYF. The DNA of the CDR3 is TGTGCCATCAGTCCGGGGGGTGCAGATACGCAGTATTTT.

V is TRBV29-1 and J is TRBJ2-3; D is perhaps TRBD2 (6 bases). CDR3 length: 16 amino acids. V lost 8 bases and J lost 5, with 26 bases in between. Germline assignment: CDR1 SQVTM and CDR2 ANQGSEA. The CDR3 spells CSPPHGVAGLVDTQYF. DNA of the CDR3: TGCAGCCCCCCCCACGGAGTCGCGGGACTCGTAGATACGCAGTATTTT.

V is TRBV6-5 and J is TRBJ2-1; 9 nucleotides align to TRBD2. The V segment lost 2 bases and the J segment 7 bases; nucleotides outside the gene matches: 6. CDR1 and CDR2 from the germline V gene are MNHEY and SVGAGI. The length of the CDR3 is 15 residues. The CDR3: CASSYGVSGRNEQFF. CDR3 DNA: TGTGCCAGCAGTTACGGGGTTAGCGGGAGAAATGAGCAGTTCTTC.

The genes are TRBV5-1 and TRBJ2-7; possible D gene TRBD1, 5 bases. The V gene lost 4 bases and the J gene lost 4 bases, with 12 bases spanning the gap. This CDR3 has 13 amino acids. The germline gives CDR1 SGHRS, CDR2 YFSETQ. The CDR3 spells CASSPEGAYEQYF. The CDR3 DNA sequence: TGCGCCAGCAGCCCGGAAGGGGCATACGAGCAGTACTTC.

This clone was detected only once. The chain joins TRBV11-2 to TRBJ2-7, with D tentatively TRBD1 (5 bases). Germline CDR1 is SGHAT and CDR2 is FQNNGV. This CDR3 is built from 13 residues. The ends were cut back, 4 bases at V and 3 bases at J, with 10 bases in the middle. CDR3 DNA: TGTGCCAGCAGCTCGACAGCCCACTACGAGCAGTACTTC. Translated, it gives CASSSTAHYEQYF.

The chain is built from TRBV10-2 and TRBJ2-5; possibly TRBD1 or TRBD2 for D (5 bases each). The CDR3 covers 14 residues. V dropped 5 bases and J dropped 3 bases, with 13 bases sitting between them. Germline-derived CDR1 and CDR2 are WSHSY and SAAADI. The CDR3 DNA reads TGCGCCAGCAGTCCCGGGACGTTGGAAGAGACCCAGTACTTC. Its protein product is CASSPGTLEETQYF.

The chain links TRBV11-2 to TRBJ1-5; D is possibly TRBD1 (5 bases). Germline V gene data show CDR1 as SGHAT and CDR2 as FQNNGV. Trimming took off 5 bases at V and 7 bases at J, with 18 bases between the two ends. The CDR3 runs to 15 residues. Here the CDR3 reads CASSIGAGTGQPQHF. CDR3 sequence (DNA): TGTGCCAGCAGCATCGGGGCGGGGACGGGGCAGCCCCAGCATTTT.

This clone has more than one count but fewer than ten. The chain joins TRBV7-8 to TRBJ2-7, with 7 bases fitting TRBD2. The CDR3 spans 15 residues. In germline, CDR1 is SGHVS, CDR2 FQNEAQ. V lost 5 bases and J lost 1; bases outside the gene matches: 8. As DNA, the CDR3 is TGTGCCAGCAGCCCGAGTGGCGGGAGATCCTACGAGCAGTACTTC. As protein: CASSPSGGRSYEQYF.

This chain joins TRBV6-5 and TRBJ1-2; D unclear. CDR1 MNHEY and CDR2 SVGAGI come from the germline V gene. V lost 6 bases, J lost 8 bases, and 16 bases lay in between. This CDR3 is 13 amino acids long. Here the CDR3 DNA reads TGTGCCAGCAGGCGCGGAGGATTTTACGGCTACACCTTC. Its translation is CASRRGGFYGYTF.

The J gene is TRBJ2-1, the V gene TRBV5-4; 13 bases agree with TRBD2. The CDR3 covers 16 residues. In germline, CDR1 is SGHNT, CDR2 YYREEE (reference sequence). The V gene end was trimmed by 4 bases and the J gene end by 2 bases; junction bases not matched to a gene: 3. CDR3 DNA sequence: TGTGCCAGCAGCCTGGGACTAGCGGGAACCTACAATGAGCAGTTCTTC. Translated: CASSLGLAGTYNEQFF.

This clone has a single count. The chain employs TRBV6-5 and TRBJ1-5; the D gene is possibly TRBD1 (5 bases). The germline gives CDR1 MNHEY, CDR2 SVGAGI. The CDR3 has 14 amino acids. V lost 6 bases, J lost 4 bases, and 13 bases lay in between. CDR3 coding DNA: TGTGCCAGCAGAGAGACAGCTCCTAATCAGCCCCAGCATTTT. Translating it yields CASRETAPNQPQHF.

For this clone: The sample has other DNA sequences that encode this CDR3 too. DNA for the CDR3: TGCAGCGTTGAAGGGCAGGGCTACGAGCAGTACTTC. Encoded protein: CSVEGQGYEQYF. The rearrangement joins TRBV29-1 to TRBJ2-7, with D tentatively TRBD1 (5 bases). The germline CDR1 and CDR2 sequences are SQVTM and ANQGSEA. V gave up 1 base and J gave up 3 bases, with 7 bases separating them. The CDR3 totals 12 residues.

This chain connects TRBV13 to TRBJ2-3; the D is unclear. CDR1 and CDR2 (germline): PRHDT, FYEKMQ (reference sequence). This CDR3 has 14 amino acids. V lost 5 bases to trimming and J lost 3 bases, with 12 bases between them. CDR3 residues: CASSLPLTTDTQYF. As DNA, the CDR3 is TGTGCCAGCAGCCTACCACTTACTACAGATACGCAGTATTTT.

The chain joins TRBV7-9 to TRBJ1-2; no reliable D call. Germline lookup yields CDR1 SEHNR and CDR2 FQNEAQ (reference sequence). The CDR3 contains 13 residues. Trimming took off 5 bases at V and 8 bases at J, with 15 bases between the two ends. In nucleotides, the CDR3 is TGTGCCAGCAGCCCCGTCGGGGTTGGAGGCTACACCTTC. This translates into CASSPVGVGGYTF.

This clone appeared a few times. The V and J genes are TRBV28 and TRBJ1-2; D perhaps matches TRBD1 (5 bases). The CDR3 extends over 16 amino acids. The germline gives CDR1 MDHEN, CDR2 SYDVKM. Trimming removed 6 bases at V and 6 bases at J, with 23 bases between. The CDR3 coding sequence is TGTGCCAGCAGCTCACTCCGGGACTCACGGAGGGATGGCTACACCTTC. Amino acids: CASSSLRDSRRDGYTF.

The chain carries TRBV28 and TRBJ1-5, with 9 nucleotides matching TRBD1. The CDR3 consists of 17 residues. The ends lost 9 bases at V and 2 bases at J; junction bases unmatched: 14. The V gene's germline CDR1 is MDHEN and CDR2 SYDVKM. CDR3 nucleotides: TGTGCCAGTCAGACCTTACAGGGGGCGCAGGGCAATCAGCCCCAGCATTTT. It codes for CASQTLQGAQGNQPQHF. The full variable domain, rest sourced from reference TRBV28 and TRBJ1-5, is DVKVTQSSRYLVKRTGEKVFLECVQDMDHENMFWYRQDPGLGLRLIYFSYDVKMKEKGDIPEGYSVSREKKERFSLILESASTNQTSMYLCASQTLQGAQGNQPQHFGDGTRLSIL.

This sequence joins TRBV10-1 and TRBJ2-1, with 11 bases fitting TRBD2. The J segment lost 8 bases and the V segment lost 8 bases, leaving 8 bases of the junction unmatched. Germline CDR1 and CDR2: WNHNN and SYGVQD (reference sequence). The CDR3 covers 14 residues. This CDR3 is CASPSGRKEDEQFF. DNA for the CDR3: TGCGCCAGCCCTAGCGGGAGGAAAGAGGATGAGCAGTTCTTC.